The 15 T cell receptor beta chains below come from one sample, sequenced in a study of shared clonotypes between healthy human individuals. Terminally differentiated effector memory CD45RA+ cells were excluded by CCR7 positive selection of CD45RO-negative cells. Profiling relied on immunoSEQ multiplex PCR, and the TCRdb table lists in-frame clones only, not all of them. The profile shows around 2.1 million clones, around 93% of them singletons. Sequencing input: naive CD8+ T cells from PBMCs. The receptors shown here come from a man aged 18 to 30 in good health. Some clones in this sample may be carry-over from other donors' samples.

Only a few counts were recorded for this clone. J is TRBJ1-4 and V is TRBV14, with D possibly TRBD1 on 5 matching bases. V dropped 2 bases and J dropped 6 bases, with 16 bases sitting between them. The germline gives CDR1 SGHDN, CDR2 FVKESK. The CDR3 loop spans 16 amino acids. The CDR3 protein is CASSQTGGLWDEKLFF. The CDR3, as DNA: TGTGCCAGCAGCCAAACCGGGGGACTCTGGGATGAAAAACTGTTTTTT.

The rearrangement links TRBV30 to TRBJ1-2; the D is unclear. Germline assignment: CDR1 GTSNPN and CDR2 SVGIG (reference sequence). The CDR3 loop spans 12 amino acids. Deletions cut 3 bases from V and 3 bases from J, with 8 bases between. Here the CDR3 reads CAWSSRYYGYTF. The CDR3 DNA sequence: TGTGCCTGGAGCTCCAGGTACTATGGCTACACCTTC.

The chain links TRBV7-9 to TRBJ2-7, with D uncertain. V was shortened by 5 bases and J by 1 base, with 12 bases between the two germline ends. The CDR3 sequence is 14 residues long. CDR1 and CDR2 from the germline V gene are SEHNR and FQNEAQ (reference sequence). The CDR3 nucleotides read TGTGCCAGCAGCCCCCACCTCTCGTCCTACGAGCAGTACTTC. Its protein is CASSPHLSSYEQYF.

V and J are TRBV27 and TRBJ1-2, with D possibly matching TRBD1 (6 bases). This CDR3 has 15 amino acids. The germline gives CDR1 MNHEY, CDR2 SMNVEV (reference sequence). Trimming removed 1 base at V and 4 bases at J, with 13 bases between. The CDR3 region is CASSLYGGRIYGYTF. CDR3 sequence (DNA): TGTGCCAGCAGTTTATATGGGGGGCGTATCTATGGCTACACCTTC.

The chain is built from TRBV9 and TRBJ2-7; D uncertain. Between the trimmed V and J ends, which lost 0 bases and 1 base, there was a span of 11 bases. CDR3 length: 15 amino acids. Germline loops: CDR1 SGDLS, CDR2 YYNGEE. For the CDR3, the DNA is TGTGCCAGCAGCGTAGGGACGGCTGCTTCCTACGAGCAGTACTTC. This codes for CASSVGTAASYEQYF.

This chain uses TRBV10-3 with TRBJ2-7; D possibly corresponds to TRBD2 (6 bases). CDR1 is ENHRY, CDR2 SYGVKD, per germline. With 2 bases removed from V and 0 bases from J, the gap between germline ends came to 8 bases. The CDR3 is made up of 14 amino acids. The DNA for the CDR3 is TGTGCCATCAGTGAGCGGGGGAGCTCCTACGAGCAGTACTTC. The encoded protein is CAISERGSSYEQYF.

The CDR3 sequence is CASGGGWMNTEAFF. The CDR3 nucleotides read TGTGCCAGTGGAGGCGGGTGGATGAACACTGAAGCTTTCTTT. The V call is TRBV2, the J call TRBJ1-1; D is unclear. Germline V gene lookup returns CDR1 SNHLY and CDR2 FYNNEI. The V end was cut by 9 bases, the J end by 0 bases, with 14 bases between. The CDR3 covers 14 residues.

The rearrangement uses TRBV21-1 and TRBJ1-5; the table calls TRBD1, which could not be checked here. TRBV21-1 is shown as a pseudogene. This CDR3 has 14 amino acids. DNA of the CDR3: TGTGCCAGCAGCCGACAGGGGGCGAGTCAGCCCCAGCATTTT. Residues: CASSRQGASQPQHF.

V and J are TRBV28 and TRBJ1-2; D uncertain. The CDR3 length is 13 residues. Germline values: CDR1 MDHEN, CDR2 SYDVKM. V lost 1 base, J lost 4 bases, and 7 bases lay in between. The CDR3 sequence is CASSLSASYGYTF. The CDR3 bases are TGTGCCAGCAGTTTATCGGCGAGCTATGGCTACACCTTC.

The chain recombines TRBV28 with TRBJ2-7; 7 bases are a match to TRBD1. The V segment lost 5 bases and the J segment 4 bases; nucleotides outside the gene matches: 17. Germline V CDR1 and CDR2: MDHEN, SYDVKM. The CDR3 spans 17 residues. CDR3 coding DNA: TGTGCCAGCAGTCCGAACTTCGAAGGGGGCCCCTCATACGAGCAGTACTTC. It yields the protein CASSPNFEGGPSYEQYF.

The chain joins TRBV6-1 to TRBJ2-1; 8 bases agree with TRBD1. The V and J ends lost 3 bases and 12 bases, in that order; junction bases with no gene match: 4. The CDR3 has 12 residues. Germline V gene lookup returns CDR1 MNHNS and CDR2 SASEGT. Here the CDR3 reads CASSERGTGQFF. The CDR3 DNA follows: TGTGCCAGCAGTGAGAGGGGGACAGGGCAGTTCTTC.

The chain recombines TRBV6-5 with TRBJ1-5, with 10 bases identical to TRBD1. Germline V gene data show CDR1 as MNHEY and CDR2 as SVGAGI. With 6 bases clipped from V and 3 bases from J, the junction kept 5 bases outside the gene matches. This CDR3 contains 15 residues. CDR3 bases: TGTGCCAGCAGGGTCGGGACAGGGGACAATCAGCCCCAGCATTTT. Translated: CASRVGTGDNQPQHF.

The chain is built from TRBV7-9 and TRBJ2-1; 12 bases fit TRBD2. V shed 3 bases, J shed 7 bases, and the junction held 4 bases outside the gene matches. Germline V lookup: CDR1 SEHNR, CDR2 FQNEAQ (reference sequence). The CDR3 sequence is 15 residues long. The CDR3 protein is CASSFVLAGGNEQFF. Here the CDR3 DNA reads TGTGCCAGCAGCTTTGTTCTAGCGGGAGGGAATGAGCAGTTCTTC.

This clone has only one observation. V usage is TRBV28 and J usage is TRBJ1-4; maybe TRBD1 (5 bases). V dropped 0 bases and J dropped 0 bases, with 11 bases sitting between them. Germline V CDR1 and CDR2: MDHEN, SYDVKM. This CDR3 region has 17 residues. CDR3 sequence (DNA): TGTGCCAGCAGTTTATGGGGGGAGGGACCAACTAATGAAAAACTGTTTTTT. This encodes CASSLWGEGPTNEKLFF.

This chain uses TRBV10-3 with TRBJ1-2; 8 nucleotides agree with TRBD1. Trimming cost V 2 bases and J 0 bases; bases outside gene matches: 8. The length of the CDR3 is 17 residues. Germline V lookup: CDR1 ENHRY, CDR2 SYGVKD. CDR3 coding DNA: TGTGCCATCAGTGAGCGGGCAGGGACAGGCCCTAACTATGGCTACACCTTC. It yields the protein CAISERAGTGPNYGYTF.